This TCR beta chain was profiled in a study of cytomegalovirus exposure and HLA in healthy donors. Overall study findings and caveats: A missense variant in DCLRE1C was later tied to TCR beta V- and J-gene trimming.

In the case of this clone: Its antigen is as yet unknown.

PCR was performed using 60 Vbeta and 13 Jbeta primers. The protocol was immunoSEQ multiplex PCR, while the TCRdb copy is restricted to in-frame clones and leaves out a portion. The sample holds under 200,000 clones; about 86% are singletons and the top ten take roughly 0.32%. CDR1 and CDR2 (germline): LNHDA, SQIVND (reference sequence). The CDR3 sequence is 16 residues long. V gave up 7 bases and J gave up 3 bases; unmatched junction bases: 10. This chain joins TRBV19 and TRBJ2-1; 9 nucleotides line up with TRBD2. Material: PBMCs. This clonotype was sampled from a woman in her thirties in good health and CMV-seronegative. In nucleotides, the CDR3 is TGTGCCAGTAAAGGATTAGCGGGGGACGGCTACAATGAGCAGTTCTTC. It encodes CASKGLAGDGYNEQFF.